The clone carrying this T cell receptor (beta chain) was counted between two and nine times. Under the authors' procedure: How many nucleated cells were present was estimated from reference gene primer amplification. The repertoire was sequenced with immunoSEQ multiplex PCR; TCRdb's copy has only in-frame clones and lacks some. V, J and clone size are taken as reported in that table, and D and trimming were inferred from the DNA itself. This table has around 230,000 clones, about 85% appearing once. This sample is drawn from a study of blood T cell repertoires in COVID-19. As for the study in general: Sources were T cells, B-cell-depleted T cells, or PBMCs; the material itself was cDNA or gDNA.

All enrollees were about 18 to 89 years old and from under 25 US areas. The CDR3 spans 15 residues. The germline V gene encodes CDR1 MGHDK and CDR2 SYGVNS. V was shortened by 3 bases and J by 0 bases, with 11 bases between the two germline ends. The sequence came from a woman aged 30 to 39 who had recovered from COVID-19. The sequenced sample was PBMCs or T cells enriched from blood (not recorded which). The chain recombines TRBV25-1 with TRBJ1-1; TRBD1 is a possible D gene (6 bases). CDR3 region: CASSDPDRMNTEAFF. The CDR3 DNA sequence: TGTGCCAGCAGTGACCCGGACAGAATGAACACTGAAGCTTTCTTT.